The TCR beta chain described here comes from a study of T cell repertoires in cytomegalovirus infection. Overall study context: Both a matching HLA type and CMV infection were indicated by public TCR beta signatures.

This clonotype was seen a few times. Its antigen remains unknown. Germline CDR1 and CDR2: LNHNV and YYDKDF (reference sequence). Trimming left V 1 base short and J 3 bases short, with 9 bases between. The CDR3 runs 14 residues. TCRdb ran MiXCR on the reads and lists one entry per CDR3 protein. The sample lists approximately 990,000 distinct CDR3 sequences; 30% to 40% were seen once. Overall study results and limits: There were carriers of CMV plus the relevant HLA, and cumulative public TCR beta family frequency identified them.

The TCR sequence derives from a human donor in good health (CMV status not recorded). Some clones in this sample may be carry-over from other donors' samples. Sequences were derived from cultured CD8+ T cells from PBMCs, sampled from culture after CMV antigen stimulation. J is TRBJ1-2 and V is TRBV15; D is possibly TRBD1 (5 bases). CDR3 bases: TGTGCCACCAGCAGAGCCGCCAGGGACTATGGCTACACCTTC. Protein sequence: CATSRAARDYGYTF.